Listed below are T cell receptor beta chains from one sample, sequenced in a study of read filtering for tumor transcriptome and immune sequencing. One entry per CDR3 protein, called by TCRdb with MiXCR from the reads. The table lists 35,000 to 40,000 distinct CDR3 sequences, around 13% of them singletons. The sequenced sample consisted of a population of CD138-negative cells sorted from bone marrow. Receptors originate from a donor at least 40 years old with multiple myeloma. The CDR3 runs from the conserved cysteine through the conserved F or W. A D gene is named only where the DNA matches it firmly. Clone sizes are given selectively: once, few, many, or a class where the clone is expanded.

>TRBD2|TRBJ2-1|NA|TRBV7-9
CASSFLAGYKEQFF
TGTGCCAGCAGCTTCTTAGCGGGTTACAAAGAGCAGTTCTTC
>NA|TRBJ1-5|many|TRBV20-1
CSARDSRLGNQPQHF
TGCAGTGCTAGAGATAGCCGGCTGGGCAATCAGCCCCAGCATTTT
>TRBD2|TRBJ2-7|many|TRBV3-1
CASSQDRTSGNYEQYF
TGTGCCAGCAGCCAAGATCGGACTAGCGGGAACTACGAGCAGTACTTC
>NA|TRBJ2-7|many|TRBV19
CASSIDGTYEQYF
TGTGCCAGTAGTATTGACGGGACCTACGAGCAGTACTTC
>NA|TRBJ2-1|NA|TRBV2
CASSEAPRRNGQFF
TGTGCTAGCAGTGAAGCCCCTAGGCGAAATGGGCAGTTCTTC
>NA|TRBJ2-2|many|TRBV27
CASSLSGLTGELFF
TGTGCCAGCAGTTTATCAGGGTTGACCGGGGAGCTGTTTTTT
>TRBD1|TRBJ2-1|NA|TRBV20-1
CSARTSRGYNEQFF
TGCAGTGCGCGGACCAGCAGGGGGTACAATGAGCAGTTCTTC
>TRBD1|TRBJ2-2|many|TRBV19
CASSIVGTGGSNTGELFF
TGTGCCAGTAGTATAGTAGGGACAGGGGGCAGCAACACCGGGGAGCTGTTTTTT
>NA|TRBJ2-2|many|TRBV3-1
CASSHIGSGTGELFF
TGTGCCAGCAGCCACATCGGGAGTGGCACCGGGGAGCTGTTTTTT
>NA|TRBJ2-7|NA|TRBV2
CASSPGQGFIYEQYF
TGTGCCAGCAGCCCGGGACAAGGGTTTATCTACGAGCAGTACTTC
>NA|TRBJ2-7|NA|TRBV10-3
CAISDLYEQYF
TGTGCCATCAGTGACCTCTACGAGCAGTACTTC
>NA|TRBJ2-2|many|TRBV11-3
CASRREVTGELFF
TGTGCCAGCAGACGAGAGGTGACCGGGGAGCTGTTTTTT
>TRBD2|TRBJ2-7|many|TRBV20-1
CSARGTSGDSYEQYF
TGCAGTGCTAGAGGGACTAGCGGCGACTCCTACGAGCAGTACTTC
>TRBD1|TRBJ2-4|many|TRBV5-1
CASSLGTGKNIQYF
TGCGCCAGCAGCTTGGGGACAGGCAAAAACATTCAGTACTTC
>NA|TRBJ2-1|many|TRBV20-1
CSATGYNEQFF
TGCAGTGCTACAGGGTACAATGAGCAGTTCTTC
>TRBD1|TRBJ1-2|many|TRBV11-3
CASSPGQGFGYGYTF
TGTGCCAGCAGCCCAGGACAGGGGTTTGGCTATGGCTACACCTTC
>NA|TRBJ2-1|many|TRBV20-1
CSATSRGLTNEQFF
TGCAGTGCTACCTCTCGAGGACTGACCAATGAGCAGTTCTTC
>TRBD1|TRBJ1-1|many|TRBV12-3/TRBV12-4
CASSLGTGLTEAFF
TGTGCCAGCAGTTTAGGGACAGGGCTTACTGAAGCTTTCTTT
>NA|TRBJ2-1|NA|TRBV29-1
CSAVPGRVDNEQFF
TGCAGCGCCGTCCCGGGGCGCGTGGACAATGAGCAGTTCTTC
>NA|TRBJ2-6|many|TRBV29-1
CSADSGANVLTF
TGCAGCGCAGACTCTGGGGCCAACGTCCTGACTTTC
>TRBD1|TRBJ1-1|many|TRBV27
CASSASTGVRTEAFF
TGTGCCAGCAGTGCTTCGACAGGGGTGCGGACTGAAGCTTTCTTT
>NA|TRBJ2-5|many|TRBV11-2
CASSLGGGRGETQYF
TGTGCCAGCAGCTTAGGTGGGGGGCGAGGAGAGACCCAGTACTTC
>TRBD1|TRBJ2-6|many|TRBV28
CASSGQGLTGANVLTF
TGTGCCAGCAGTGGACAGGGGCTAACGGGGGCCAACGTCCTGACTTTC
>NA|TRBJ2-3|NA|TRBV28
CASSFRDPSTDTQYF
TGTGCCAGCAGTTTCCGGGACCCTAGCACAGATACGCAGTATTTT
>NA|TRBJ2-7|many|TRBV3-1
CASSQGPVEQYF
TGTGCCAGCAGCCAAGGGCCGGTCGAGCAGTACTTC
>NA|TRBJ2-5|many|TRBV2
CASSELETQYF
TGTGCCAGCAGTGAGTTGGAGACCCAGTACTTC
>TRBD1|TRBJ2-7|many|TRBV7-9
CASSARGGTGDATPYEQYF
TGTGCCAGCAGCGCCCGCGGGGGGACAGGGGACGCGACTCCCTACGAGCAGTACTTC
>NA|TRBJ2-5|few|TRBV7-2
CASSLGTGKTETQYF
TGTGCCAGCAGCTTAGGTACGGGGAAAACAGAGACCCAGTACTTC
>TRBD2|TRBJ2-1|medium-sized|TRBV7-2
CASSFLAGVEQFF
TGTGCCAGCAGCTTTCTAGCGGGAGTTGAGCAGTTCTTC
>NA|TRBJ2-1|medium-sized|TRBV7-2
CASSLGGAPKQFF
TGTGCCAGCAGCTTAGGCGGGGCGCCGAAGCAGTTCTTC
>TRBD1|TRBJ2-2|many|TRBV6-6
CASSTGTGNTGELFF
TGTGCCAGCAGTACGGGGACAGGGAACACCGGGGAGCTGTTTTTT
>NA|TRBJ2-1|many|TRBV7-2
CASSPVAYNEQFF
TGTGCCAGCAGCCCCGTGGCGTACAATGAGCAGTTCTTC
>NA|TRBJ2-1|many|TRBV29-1
CSVDGMLNEQFF
TGCAGCGTTGATGGGATGCTGAATGAGCAGTTCTTC
>NA|TRBJ1-4|many|TRBV7-9
CASSTTATNEKLFF
TGTGCCAGCAGCACAACAGCAACTAATGAAAAACTGTTTTTT